Shown below are 4 T cell receptor beta chains from a single sample sequenced in a study of T cell repertoires in cytomegalovirus infection. TCRdb redid the calling of the reads with MiXCR, one entry per CDR3 protein. Of 350,000 to 550,000 distinct CDR3 sequences in the sample, around 32% were seen once. Sequencing input: PBMCs. The source is a human donor in good health (CMV status not recorded). Some clones in this sample may be carry-over from other donors' samples.

The genes are TRBV12-3 or TRBV12-4 and TRBJ2-2; D unclear. The ends were cut back, 3 bases at V and 6 bases at J, with 8 bases in the middle. This CDR3 region has 13 residues. CDR3 in DNA: TGTGCCAGCAGTTTTGTCGGCCCCGGGGAGCTGTTTTTT. Protein sequence: CASSFVGPGELFF.

The genes are TRBV4-1 and TRBJ2-7; 8 bases agree with TRBD2. V shed 2 bases and J 7 bases; nucleotides not matched to a gene: 10. This CDR3 spans 15 amino acids. Germline CDR1 reads MGHRA; CDR2 reads YSYEKL. The CDR3 reads CASSQSGGGLWEQYF. DNA of the CDR3: TGCGCCAGCAGCCAAAGCGGGGGAGGGCTTTGGGAGCAGTACTTC.

V usage is TRBV7-9 and J usage is TRBJ1-2; perhaps TRBD1 as D (6 bases). The V gene's germline CDR1 is SEHNR and CDR2 FQNEAQ (reference sequence). V was pared by 4 bases and J by 14 bases, with 17 bases between. This CDR3 comprises 12 residues. This chain's CDR3 is CASSSTGRAGTF. The CDR3 coding sequence is TGTGCCAGCAGCTCTACAGGGCGGGCGGGTACCTTC.

This clonotype was seen many times. CDR3 amino acids: CASSLTGAPSTDTQYF. CDR3 DNA sequence: TGTGCCAGCAGCCTTACGGGGGCTCCTAGCACAGATACGCAGTATTTT. The genes are TRBV11-2 and TRBJ2-3; D possibly uses TRBD1 or TRBD2 (6 bases each). CDR3 length equals 16 residues. CDR1 and CDR2 (germline): SGHAT, FQNNGV. The V gene lost 5 bases and the J gene lost 0 bases, with 15 bases spanning the gap.